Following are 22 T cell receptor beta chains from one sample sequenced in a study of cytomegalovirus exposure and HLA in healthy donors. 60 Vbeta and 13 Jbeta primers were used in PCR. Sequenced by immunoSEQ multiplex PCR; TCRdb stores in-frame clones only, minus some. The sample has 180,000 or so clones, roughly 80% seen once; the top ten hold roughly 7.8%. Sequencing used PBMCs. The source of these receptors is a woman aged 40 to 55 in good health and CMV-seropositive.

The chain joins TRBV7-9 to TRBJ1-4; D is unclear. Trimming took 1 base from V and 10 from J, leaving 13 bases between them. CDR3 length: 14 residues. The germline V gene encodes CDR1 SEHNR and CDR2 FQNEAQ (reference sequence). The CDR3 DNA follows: TGTGCCAGCAGCTTAGGAGAGGGAATTGGAAAACTGTTTTTT. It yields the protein CASSLGEGIGKLFF. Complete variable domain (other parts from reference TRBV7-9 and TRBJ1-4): DTGVSQNPRHKITKRGQNVTFRCDPISEHNRLYWYRQTLGQGPEFLTYFQNEAQLEKSRLLSDRFSAERPKGSFSTLEIQRTEQGDSAMYLCASSLGEGIGKLFFGSGTQLSVL.

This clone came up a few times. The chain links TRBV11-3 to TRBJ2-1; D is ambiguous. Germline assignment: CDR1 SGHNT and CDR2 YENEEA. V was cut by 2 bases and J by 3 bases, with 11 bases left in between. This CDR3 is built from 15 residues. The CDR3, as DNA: TGTGCCAGCAGCTTAACCCCCCCCAGCTACAATGAGCAGTTCTTC. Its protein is CASSLTPPSYNEQFF.

CDR3 loop: CASSAGISLYEQYF. The CDR3 DNA sequence: TGTGCCAGCAGCGCCGGGATTAGCCTCTACGAGCAGTACTTC. The chain has TRBV27 and TRBJ2-7, with D possibly matching TRBD2 (5 bases). V dropped 6 bases and J dropped 3 bases, with 15 bases sitting between them. Germline CDR1 is MNHEY and CDR2 is SMNVEV (reference sequence). This CDR3 has 14 residues.

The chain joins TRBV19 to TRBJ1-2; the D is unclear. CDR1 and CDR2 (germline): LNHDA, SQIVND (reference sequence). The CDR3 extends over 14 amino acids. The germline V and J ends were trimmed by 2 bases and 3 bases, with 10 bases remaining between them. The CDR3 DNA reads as TGTGCCAGTAGTATAATTGGAGAAGACTATGGCTACACCTTC. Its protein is CASSIIGEDYGYTF.

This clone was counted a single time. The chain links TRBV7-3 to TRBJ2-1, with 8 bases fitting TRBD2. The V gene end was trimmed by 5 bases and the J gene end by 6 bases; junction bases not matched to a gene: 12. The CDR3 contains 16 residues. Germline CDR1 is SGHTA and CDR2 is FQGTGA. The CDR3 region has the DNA TGTGCCAGCAGCCCCTCAGCCGGGAGGGCCTTCAATGAGCAGTTCTTC. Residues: CASSPSAGRAFNEQFF.

The CDR3 DNA reads as TGTGCCAGCAGCAGGGGGGGGCAGAACAATGAGCAGTTCTTC. Its protein product is CASSRGGQNNEQFF. The genes are TRBV5-4 and TRBJ2-1, with a weak D call TRBD2 (7 bases). Per germline, CDR1 SGHNT and CDR2 YYREEE (reference sequence). The V and J ends lost 4 bases and 5 bases respectively, with 13 bases between them. The CDR3 spans 14 residues.

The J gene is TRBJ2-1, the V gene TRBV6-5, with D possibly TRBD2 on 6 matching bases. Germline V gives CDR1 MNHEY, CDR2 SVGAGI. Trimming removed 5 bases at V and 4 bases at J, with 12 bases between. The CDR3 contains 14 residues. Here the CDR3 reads CASSRLGLYNEQFF. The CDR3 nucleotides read TGTGCCAGCAGTCGCTTGGGACTTTACAATGAGCAGTTCTTC.

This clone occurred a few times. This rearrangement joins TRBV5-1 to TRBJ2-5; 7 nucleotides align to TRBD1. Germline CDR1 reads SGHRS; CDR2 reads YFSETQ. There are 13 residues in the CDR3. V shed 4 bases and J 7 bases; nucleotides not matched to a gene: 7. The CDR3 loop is CASSMTGSLTQYF. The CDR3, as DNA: TGCGCCAGCAGCATGACAGGGTCTCTGACCCAGTACTTC.

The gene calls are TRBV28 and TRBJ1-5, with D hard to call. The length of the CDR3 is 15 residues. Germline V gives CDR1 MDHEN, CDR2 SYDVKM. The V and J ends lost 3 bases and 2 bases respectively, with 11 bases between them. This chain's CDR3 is CASSFVRGGNQPQHF. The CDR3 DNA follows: TGTGCCAGCAGTTTTGTCCGAGGCGGCAATCAGCCCCAGCATTTT.

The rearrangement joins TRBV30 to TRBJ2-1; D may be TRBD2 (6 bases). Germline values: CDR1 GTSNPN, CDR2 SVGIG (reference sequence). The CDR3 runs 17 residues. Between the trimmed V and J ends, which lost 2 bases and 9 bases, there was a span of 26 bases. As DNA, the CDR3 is TGTGCCTGGAGTATATTCTCGGTCGGGGAGGATACGCCTGAGCAGTTCTTC. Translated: CAWSIFSVGEDTPEQFF.

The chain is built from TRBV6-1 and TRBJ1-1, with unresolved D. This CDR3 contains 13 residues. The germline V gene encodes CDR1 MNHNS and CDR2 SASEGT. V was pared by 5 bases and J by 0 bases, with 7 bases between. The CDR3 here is CASSIEVNTEAFF. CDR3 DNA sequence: TGTGCCAGCAGTATAGAGGTGAACACTGAAGCTTTCTTT.

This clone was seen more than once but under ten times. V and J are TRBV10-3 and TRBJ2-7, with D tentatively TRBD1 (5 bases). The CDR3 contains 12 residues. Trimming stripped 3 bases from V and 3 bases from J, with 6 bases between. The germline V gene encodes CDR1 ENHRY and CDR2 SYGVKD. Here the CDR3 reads CAISERGYEQYF. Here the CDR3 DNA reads TGTGCCATCAGTGAAAGGGGCTACGAGCAGTACTTC.

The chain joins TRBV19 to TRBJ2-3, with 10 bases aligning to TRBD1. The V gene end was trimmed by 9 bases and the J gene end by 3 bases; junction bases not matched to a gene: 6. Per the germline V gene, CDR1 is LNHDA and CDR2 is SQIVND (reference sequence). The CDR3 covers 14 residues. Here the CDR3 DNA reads TGTGCCAGCACGGGACAGGGGCGGACAGATACGCAGTATTTT. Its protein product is CASTGQGRTDTQYF.

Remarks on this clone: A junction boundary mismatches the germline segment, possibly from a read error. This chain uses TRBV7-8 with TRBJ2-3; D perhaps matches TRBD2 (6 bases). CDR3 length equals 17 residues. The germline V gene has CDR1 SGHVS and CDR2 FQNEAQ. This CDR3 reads CASSLELGRDWVDTQYF. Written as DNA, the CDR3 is TGTGCCAGCAGTTTAGAGTTGGGGCGGGATTGGGTAGATACGCAGTATTTT.

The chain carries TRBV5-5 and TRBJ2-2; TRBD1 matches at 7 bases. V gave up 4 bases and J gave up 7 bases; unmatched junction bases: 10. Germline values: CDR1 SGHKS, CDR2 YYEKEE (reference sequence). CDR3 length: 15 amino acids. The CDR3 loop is CASSTTRQGSGELFF. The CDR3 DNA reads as TGTGCCAGCAGCACAACTCGACAGGGTAGCGGGGAGCTGTTTTTT.

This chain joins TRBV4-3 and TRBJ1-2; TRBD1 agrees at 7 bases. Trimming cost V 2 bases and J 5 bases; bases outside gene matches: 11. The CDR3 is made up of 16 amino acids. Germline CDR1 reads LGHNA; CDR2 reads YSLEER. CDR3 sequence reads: CASSQYRDSTIYGYTF. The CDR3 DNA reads TGCGCCAGCAGCCAATACCGGGACAGCACCATTTATGGCTACACCTTC.

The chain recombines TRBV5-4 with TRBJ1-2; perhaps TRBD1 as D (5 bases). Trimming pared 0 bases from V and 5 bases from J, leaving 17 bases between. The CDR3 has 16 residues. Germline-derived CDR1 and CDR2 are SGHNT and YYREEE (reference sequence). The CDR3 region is CASSLDPQANQYGYTF. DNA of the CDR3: TGTGCCAGCAGCTTGGATCCACAGGCGAACCAATATGGCTACACCTTC.

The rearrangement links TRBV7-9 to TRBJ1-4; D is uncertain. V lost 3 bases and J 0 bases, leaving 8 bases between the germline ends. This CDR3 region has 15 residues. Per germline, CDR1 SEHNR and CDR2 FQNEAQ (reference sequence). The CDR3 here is CASSFPSTTNEKLFF. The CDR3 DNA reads TGTGCCAGCAGCTTCCCCAGTACAACTAATGAAAAACTGTTTTTT.

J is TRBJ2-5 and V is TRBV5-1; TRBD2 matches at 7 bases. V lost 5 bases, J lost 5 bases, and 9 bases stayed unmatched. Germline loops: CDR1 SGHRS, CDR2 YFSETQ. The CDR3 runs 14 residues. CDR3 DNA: TGCGCCAGCAGGAGTCGGGAGGTAGGCGAGACCCAGTACTTC. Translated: CASRSREVGETQYF.

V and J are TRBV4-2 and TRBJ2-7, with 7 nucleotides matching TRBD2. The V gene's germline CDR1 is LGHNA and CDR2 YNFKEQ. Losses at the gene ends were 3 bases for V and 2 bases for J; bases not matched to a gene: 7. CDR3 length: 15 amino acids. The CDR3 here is CASSQSSGEAYEQYF. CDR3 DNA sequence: TGTGCCAGCAGCCAGAGCAGCGGGGAAGCCTACGAGCAGTACTTC.

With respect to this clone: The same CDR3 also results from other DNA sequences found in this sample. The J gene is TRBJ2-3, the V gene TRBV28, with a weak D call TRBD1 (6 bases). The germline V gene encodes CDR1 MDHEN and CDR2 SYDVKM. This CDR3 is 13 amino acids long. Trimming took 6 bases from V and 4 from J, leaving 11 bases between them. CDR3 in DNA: TGTGCCAGCAGCCTAGGGGGTGCAGATACGCAGTATTTT. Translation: CASSLGGADTQYF.

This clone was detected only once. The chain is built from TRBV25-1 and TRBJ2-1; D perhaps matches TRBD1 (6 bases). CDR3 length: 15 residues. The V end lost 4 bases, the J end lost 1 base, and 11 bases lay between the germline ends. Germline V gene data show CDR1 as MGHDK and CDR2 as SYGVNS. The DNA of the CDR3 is TGTGCCAGCAGTGCCGACAGGCTATCCTACAATGAGCAGTTCTTC. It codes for CASSADRLSYNEQFF.